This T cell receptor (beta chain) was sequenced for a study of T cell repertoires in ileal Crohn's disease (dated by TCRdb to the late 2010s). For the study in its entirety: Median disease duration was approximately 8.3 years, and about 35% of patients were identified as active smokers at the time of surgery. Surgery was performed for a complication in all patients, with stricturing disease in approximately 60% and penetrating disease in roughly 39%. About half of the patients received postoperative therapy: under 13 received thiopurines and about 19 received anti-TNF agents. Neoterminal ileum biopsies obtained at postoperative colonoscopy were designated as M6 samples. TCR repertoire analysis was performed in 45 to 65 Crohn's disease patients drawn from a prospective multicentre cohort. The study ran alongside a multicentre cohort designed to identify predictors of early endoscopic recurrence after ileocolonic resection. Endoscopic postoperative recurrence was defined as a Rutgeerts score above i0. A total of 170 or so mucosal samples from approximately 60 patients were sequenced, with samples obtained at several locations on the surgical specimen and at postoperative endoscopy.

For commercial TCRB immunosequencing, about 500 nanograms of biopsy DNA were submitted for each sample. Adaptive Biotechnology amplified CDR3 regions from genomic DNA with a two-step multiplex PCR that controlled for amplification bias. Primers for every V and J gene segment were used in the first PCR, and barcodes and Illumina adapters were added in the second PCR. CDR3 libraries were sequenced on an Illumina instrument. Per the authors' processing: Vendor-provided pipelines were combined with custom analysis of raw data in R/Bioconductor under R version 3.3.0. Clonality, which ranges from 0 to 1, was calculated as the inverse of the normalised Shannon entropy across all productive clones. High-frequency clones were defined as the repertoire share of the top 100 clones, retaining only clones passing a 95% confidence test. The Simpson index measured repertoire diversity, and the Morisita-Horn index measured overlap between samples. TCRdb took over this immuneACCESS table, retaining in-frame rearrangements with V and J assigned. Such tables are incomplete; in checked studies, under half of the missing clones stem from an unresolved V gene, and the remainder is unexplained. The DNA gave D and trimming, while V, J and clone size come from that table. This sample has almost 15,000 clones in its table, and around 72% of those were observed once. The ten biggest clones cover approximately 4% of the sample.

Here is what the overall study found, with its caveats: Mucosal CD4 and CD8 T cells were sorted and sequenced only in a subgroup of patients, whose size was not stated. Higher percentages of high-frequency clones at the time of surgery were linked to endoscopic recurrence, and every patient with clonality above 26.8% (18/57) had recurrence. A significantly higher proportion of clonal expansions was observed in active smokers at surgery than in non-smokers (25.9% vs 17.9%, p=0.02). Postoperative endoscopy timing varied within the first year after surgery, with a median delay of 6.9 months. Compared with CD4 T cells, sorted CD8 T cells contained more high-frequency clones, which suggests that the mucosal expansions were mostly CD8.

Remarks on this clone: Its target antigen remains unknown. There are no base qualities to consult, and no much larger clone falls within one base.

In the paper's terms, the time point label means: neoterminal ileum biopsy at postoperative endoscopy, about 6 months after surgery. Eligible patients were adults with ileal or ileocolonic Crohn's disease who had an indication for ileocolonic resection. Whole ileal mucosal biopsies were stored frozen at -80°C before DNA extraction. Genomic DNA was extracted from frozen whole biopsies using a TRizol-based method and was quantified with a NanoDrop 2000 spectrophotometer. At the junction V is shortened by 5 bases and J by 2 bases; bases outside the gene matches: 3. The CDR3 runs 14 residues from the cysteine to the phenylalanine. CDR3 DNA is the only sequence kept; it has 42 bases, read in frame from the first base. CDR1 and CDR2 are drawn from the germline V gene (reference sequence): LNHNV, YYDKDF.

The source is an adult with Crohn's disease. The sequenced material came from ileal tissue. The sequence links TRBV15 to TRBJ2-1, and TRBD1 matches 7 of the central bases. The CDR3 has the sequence CATSLGQPYNEQFF. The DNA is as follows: TGTGCCACCAGCCTGGGACAGCCCTACAATGAGCAGTTCTTC.